A selection of T cell receptor beta chains follows, all from one sample in a study of cytomegalovirus exposure and HLA in healthy donors. Profiling relied on immunoSEQ multiplex PCR, and the TCRdb table lists in-frame clones only, not all of them. Among 99,000 or so clones, around 80% were seen once, and the ten largest hold roughly 1.8%. The specimen was PBMCs. These receptors came from a woman between 40 and 50 years old in good health and CMV-seronegative. CDR3s include the opening cysteine and the closing phenylalanine or tryptophan. The order of the fields is D gene, J gene, clone size, V gene, CDR3 protein, CDR3 DNA. D genes are given only for firm matches. Clone size is not always given. Where it is, it says once, few, many or a class for expanded clones.

- TRBJ2-7 - TRBV7-2 CASSLALGPDEQYF TGTGCCAGCAGCTTAGCGCTTGGTCCGGACGAGCAGTACTTC
- TRBJ1-1 - TRBV7-3 CASSRYINTKAFF TGTGCCAGCAGTCGGTACATAAACACTAAAGCTTTCTTT
TRBD1 TRBJ2-7 few TRBV29-1 CSASGQKSSYEQYF TGCAGCGCCTCGGGACAGAAGAGCTCCTACGAGCAGTACTTC
- TRBJ1-1 - TRBV6-5 CASSYFRDTEAFF TGTGCCAGCAGTTACTTCAGGGACACTGAAGCTTTCTTT
- TRBJ2-7 few TRBV7-2 CASSSNRASYEQYF TGTGCCAGCAGCTCAAACAGGGCCTCCTACGAGCAGTACTTC
- TRBJ2-2 few TRBV19 CASAENLNTGELFF TGTGCCAGTGCCGAGAACCTTAACACCGGGGAGCTGTTTTTT
- TRBJ1-4 - TRBV19 CASRLQGGVHEKLFF TGTGCCAGTAGACTACAGGGTGGGGTCCATGAAAAACTGTTTTTT
- TRBJ2-7 few TRBV6-1 CATAVAASPYEQYF TGTGCCACCGCAGTCGCGGCGTCCCCCTACGAGCAGTACTTC
TRBD2 TRBJ2-1 - TRBV11-3 CASSPFPAGELVF TGTGCCAGCAGCCCCTTTCCGGCGGGAGAGCTAGTCTTC
TRBD1 TRBJ2-5 - TRBV28 CASRGGRAYQETQYF TGTGCCAGTAGAGGGGGCCGGGCCTACCAAGAGACCCAGTACTTC
TRBD1 TRBJ2-1 - TRBV19 CASRGGQGHNEQFF TGTGCCAGTAGGGGGGGACAGGGCCACAATGAGCAGTTCTTC
TRBD1 TRBJ1-1 - TRBV2 CASIMDRGTEAFF TGTGCCAGCATCATGGACAGGGGCACTGAAGCTTTCTTT
- TRBJ2-7 - TRBV15 CATRGESYEQYF TGTGCCACCAGAGGGGAAAGCTACGAGCAGTACTTC
TRBD1 TRBJ1-1 - TRBV18 CASSPGTGWGTEAFF TGTGCCAGCTCACCTGGGACAGGGTGGGGCACTGAAGCTTTCTTT
TRBD2 TRBJ2-3 few TRBV2 CASRTYSGRATSTDTQYF TGTGCCAGCAGGACCTATAGCGGGAGGGCCACGAGCACAGATACGCAGTATTTT